This T cell receptor (beta chain) originates from a study of T cells in Graves' hyperthyroidism and ophthalmopathy. Background on the study: At initial diagnosis, before any treatment had begun, peripheral blood was obtained.

Amplified regions were TCR beta CDR3 sequences from RNA transcripts. HTBI primers drove first-round RT-PCR of the TCR CDR3. One entry per CDR3 protein results from TCRdb running MiXCR on the multiplex PCR reads. The sample yields some 560,000 distinct CDR3 sequences, 15% to 18% seen once. In germline, CDR1 is KGHSH, CDR2 LQKENI. With 6 bases clipped from V and 0 bases from J, the junction kept 10 bases outside the gene matches. There are 16 residues in the CDR3. The authors obtained PBMCs from roughly 10 ml of fresh peripheral blood. This clonotype was seen repeatedly, ten times or more. The sequencing sample was made of blood. The TCR sequence derives from a young woman with Graves' hyperthyroidism. This rearrangement joins TRBV18 to TRBJ2-7, with 8 bases lining up with TRBD2. The CDR3 DNA is TGTGCCAGCTCCCGTGGGGGGAGCGGGAGCTCCTACGAGCAGTACTTC. It specifies CASSRGGSGSSYEQYF.